The entry that follows covers one TCR beta chain sequence. This clonotype was observed at least ten times. Its antigen is unknown. One base away there is no much larger clone; base qualities are not given. Based on the germline V gene, the CDR1 and CDR2 sequences are KGHDR and SFDVKD. The CDR3 spans 15 residues, from the cysteine through the phenylalanine. Only CDR3 DNA remains: 45 bases, in frame from the first base. V and J are trimmed by 9 bases and 0 bases, and the gene matches miss 4 bases of the junction. The entry originates in a study of T cell repertoires in cytomegalovirus infection (dated by TCRdb to about 2019). For context, the study as a whole: Donor HLA type was relevant to the analysis, because carriage of CMV infection together with the matching HLA type was indicated by public TCR beta signatures.

The sequencing machine was an Illumina HiSeq 1500. TCRdb reanalyzed the raw reads on its own, using fastp at Q25 for trimming and MiXCR for clone calling, and kept in-frame beta chains. Entries that share a CDR3 protein sequence are merged under the most common genes and DNA. Within this sample are around 440,000 distinct CDR3 sequences, with approximately 10% of them counted one time only. The top ten hold 10% of the sample. The study at large found these results: The ex vivo response was dominated by HLA-C-restricted CMV-specific TCR beta clonotypes, which also provided the single most frequent clonotype in two of eight donors. Cumulative frequency of public TCR beta family members discriminated carriers of CMV infection plus the relevant HLA type in this cohort and an independent 352-donor cohort.

The V and J segments used are TRBV24-1 and TRBJ2-3; a stretch of 11 junction bases matches TRBD2. The sequence came from a human donor in good health (CMV status not recorded). Some clones in this sample may be carry-over from other donors' samples. Sequencing was performed on PBMCs. This receptor carries the CDR3 CATSGTSGSTDTQYF. The DNA sequence is given as TGTGCCACCTCGGGGACTAGCGGAAGCACAGATACGCAGTATTTT.